What follows are 32 T cell receptor beta chains derived from one specimen sequenced in a study of cytomegalovirus exposure and HLA in healthy donors. PCR primers comprised 60 Vbeta and 13 Jbeta primers. Assay: immunoSEQ multiplex PCR; the TCRdb copy retains only in-frame clones and omits some. This sample's clone table lists roughly 120,000 clones. Sequences were obtained from PBMCs. The origin of the receptors is a man in his late teens or twenties in good health and CMV-seronegative.

The chain has TRBV28 and TRBJ2-1; TRBD2 aligns across 9 bases. The J segment lost 7 bases and the V segment lost 4 bases, leaving 14 bases of the junction unmatched. This CDR3 has 17 residues. The germline V gene has CDR1 MDHEN and CDR2 SYDVKM. The CDR3, as DNA: TGTGCCAGCAGTTGGTTCGGGCGGGAGGGTAGGAGGAATGAGCAGTTCTTC. Protein: CASSWFGREGRRNEQFF.

In nucleotides, the CDR3 is TGTGCCAGCAGCTTAACGGGGGACACTGAAGCTTTCTTT. This sequence encodes CASSLTGDTEAFF. The chain recombines TRBV7-9 with TRBJ1-1; maybe TRBD1 (5 bases). Germline V gene data show CDR1 as SEHNR and CDR2 as FQNEAQ (reference sequence). Trimming cost V 2 bases and J 3 bases, with 7 bases left between them. The length of the CDR3 is 13 residues.

The gene calls are TRBV28 and TRBJ2-1; perhaps TRBD2 as D (6 bases). The CDR3 spans 17 residues. V dropped 1 base and J dropped 0 bases, with 13 bases sitting between them. Germline CDR1 MDHEN, CDR2 SYDVKM. Written as DNA, the CDR3 is TGTGCCAGCAGTTTATCGCCTAGCGAGAGCTCCTACAATGAGCAGTTCTTC. The encoded protein is CASSLSPSESSYNEQFF.

The chain combines TRBV4-2 with TRBJ1-1; D is ambiguous. Germline-derived CDR1 and CDR2 are LGHNA and YNFKEQ. V gave up 0 bases and J gave up 1 base, with 9 bases separating them. The CDR3 runs 15 residues. The CDR3 nucleotides are TGTGCCAGCAGCCAAGATAGCGGTGGGAACACTGAAGCTTTCTTT. It is translated as CASSQDSGGNTEAFF.

The chain employs TRBV19 and TRBJ2-7; 11 nucleotides line up with TRBD1. Germline loops: CDR1 LNHDA, CDR2 SQIVND (reference sequence). This CDR3 region has 15 residues. The ends lost 5 bases at V and 5 bases at J; junction bases unmatched: 8. The DNA of the CDR3 is TGTGCCAGTAGTCTCCGGACAGGGGGCTCGGACGAGCAGTACTTC. Translating it yields CASSLRTGGSDEQYF. Based on the CDR3 plus reference TRBV19 and TRBJ2-7, the full variable domain is DGGITQSPKYLFRKEGQNVTLSCEQNLNHDAMYWYRQDPGQGLRLIYYSQIVNDFQKGDIAEGYSVSREKKESFPLTVTSAQKNPTAFYLCASSLRTGGSDEQYFGPGTRLTVT.

The rearrangement links TRBV7-6 to TRBJ2-7; TRBD2 agrees at 11 bases. The germline gives CDR1 SGHVS, CDR2 FNYEAQ. J lost 2 bases, V lost 5 bases, and 11 bases had no gene match. The CDR3 is 17 residues long. For the CDR3, the DNA is TGTGCCAGCAGCCCTACCGTAGCGGGAGGGTTTACCTACGAGCAGTACTTC. Encoded protein: CASSPTVAGGFTYEQYF.

The rearrangement uses TRBV5-1 and TRBJ2-2, with 8 nucleotides matching TRBD2. Per germline, CDR1 SGHRS and CDR2 YFSETQ. This CDR3 has 16 residues. Trimming cost V 4 bases and J 4 bases; bases outside gene matches: 9. CDR3 in amino acids: CASSGPGLGSTGELFF. The CDR3 DNA is TGCGCCAGCAGCGGCCCGGGACTAGGTAGCACCGGGGAGCTGTTTTTT.

This chain links TRBV10-3 with TRBJ2-1, with TRBD2 matching over 7 bases. V lost 3 bases and J lost 4; bases outside the gene matches: 12. CDR1 and CDR2 (germline): ENHRY, SYGVKD. The length of the CDR3 is 17 residues. CDR3: CAISDSASGGLYNEQFF. CDR3 sequence (DNA): TGTGCCATCAGTGATTCTGCTAGCGGTGGGCTTTACAATGAGCAGTTCTTC.

The chain is built from TRBV6-5 and TRBJ2-7, with D maybe TRBD2 (5 bases). The CDR3 covers 16 residues. V dropped 3 bases and J dropped 3 bases, with 18 bases sitting between them. Germline values: CDR1 MNHEY, CDR2 SVGAGI. The CDR3 DNA follows: TGTGCCAGCAGTTATACCGGACTGGCTAACCACTACGAGCAGTACTTC. Translated, it gives CASSYTGLANHYEQYF.

V and J are TRBV4-1 and TRBJ1-2; D gene uncertain. The CDR3 has 14 residues. Germline V gene sequence: CDR1 MGHRA, CDR2 YSYEKL. V shed 1 base and J shed 4 bases, with 10 bases lying between them. The CDR3 DNA reads TGCGCCAGCAGCCAAGTTGGGAGGGCCTATGGCTACACCTTC. Its translation is CASSQVGRAYGYTF.

The rearrangement uses TRBV7-9 and TRBJ2-3; D call uncertain. V lost 5 bases and J 3 bases, leaving 3 bases between the germline ends. This CDR3 region has 11 residues. Germline CDR1 SEHNR, CDR2 FQNEAQ (reference sequence). The CDR3 coding sequence is TGTGCCAGCAGCCAGACAGATACGCAGTATTTT. Translation gives CASSQTDTQYF.

This sequence joins TRBV6-1 and TRBJ2-2, with D unclear. Deletions cut 1 base from V and 15 bases from J, with 15 bases between. CDR1 and CDR2 from the germline V gene are MNHNS and SASEGT. CDR3 length equals 13 residues. The CDR3 DNA is TGTGCCAGCAGTGAAGGCCTCCGGTCTCGTGTGTTTTTT. This encodes CASSEGLRSRVFF.

V is TRBV19 and J is TRBJ2-1; 9 positions match TRBD1. Germline V gives CDR1 LNHDA, CDR2 SQIVND (reference sequence). This CDR3 region has 16 residues. V trimming: 4 bases; J trimming: 5 bases; junction bases outside the gene matches: 9. The CDR3 nucleotides read TGTGCCAGTAGTACGGGGACAGGGATGGGAGACAATGAGCAGTTCTTC. Translating it yields CASSTGTGMGDNEQFF.

The chain combines TRBV7-9 with TRBJ1-4, with D possibly matching TRBD1 (6 bases). Germline assignment: CDR1 SEHNR and CDR2 FQNEAQ (reference sequence). The CDR3 loop spans 16 amino acids. V dropped 4 bases and J dropped 8 bases, with 20 bases sitting between them. The CDR3 loop is CASSYSRTGREEKLFF. CDR3 DNA: TGTGCCAGCAGCTACTCTCGAACAGGGAGAGAGGAAAAACTGTTTTTT.

The V and J genes are TRBV15 and TRBJ2-7; no clear D. CDR3 size: 15 residues. Per the germline V gene, CDR1 is LNHNV and CDR2 is YYDKDF (reference sequence). The V and J ends lost 3 bases and 4 bases respectively, with 16 bases between them. CDR3 residues: CATSSMRPKPYEQYF. The CDR3 coding sequence is TGTGCCACCAGCAGTATGCGGCCAAAGCCTTACGAGCAGTACTTC. The variable domain in full, with the rest retrieved from reference TRBV15 and TRBJ2-7, is DAMVIQNPRYQVTQFGKPVTLSCSQTLNHNVMYWYQQKSSQAPKLLFHYYDKDFNNEADTPDNFQSRRPNTSFCFLDIRSPGLGDTAMYLCATSSMRPKPYEQYFGPGTRLTVT.

This chain uses TRBV19 with TRBJ1-5; D is unresolved. The CDR3 consists of 14 residues. Looked up from germline, CDR1 is LNHDA and CDR2 is SQIVND (reference sequence). V dropped 2 bases and J dropped 0 bases, with 5 bases sitting between them. DNA for the CDR3: TGTGCCAGTAGTATAACTAGTAGCAATCAGCCCCAGCATTTT. As protein: CASSITSSNQPQHF.

The chain employs TRBV4-1 and TRBJ1-1, with D uncertain. V was shortened by 5 bases and J by 0 bases, with 13 bases between the two germline ends. The CDR3 spans 15 residues. The germline V gene has CDR1 MGHRA and CDR2 YSYEKL. CDR3 protein: CASSGHSGVNTEAFF. The CDR3 region has the DNA TGCGCCAGCAGCGGGCACAGCGGGGTGAACACTGAAGCTTTCTTT.

The rearrangement links TRBV6-5 to TRBJ2-7; tentative D call: TRBD1 (6 bases). The CDR3 consists of 15 residues. Trimming took off 5 bases at V and 5 bases at J, with 19 bases between the two ends. From germline, CDR1 is MNHEY and CDR2 SVGAGI. The CDR3, as DNA: TGTGCCAGCAGTGCGACAGGAGGTAAAGAAAACGAGCAGTACTTC. Amino acids: CASSATGGKENEQYF.

The gene calls are TRBV27 and TRBJ2-7, with TRBD2 as a possible D gene (5 bases). Trimming pared 4 bases from V and 0 bases from J, leaving 10 bases between. The CDR3 has 14 residues. The germline gives CDR1 MNHEY, CDR2 SMNVEV (reference sequence). The CDR3 DNA reads TGTGCCAGCAGTTCCAACGGGGTCTCCTACGAGCAGTACTTC. As protein: CASSSNGVSYEQYF.

Points on this clone: The sample has other DNA sequences that encode this CDR3 too. The chain joins TRBV6-1 to TRBJ1-1; D unclear. Per the germline V gene, CDR1 is MNHNS and CDR2 is SASEGT. Trimming shortened V by 3 bases and J by 1 base, and 6 bases separated the two germline ends. The CDR3 is made up of 13 amino acids. In nucleotides, the CDR3 is TGTGCCAGCAGTGATAGAGGGAACACTGAAGCTTTCTTT. As protein: CASSDRGNTEAFF.

The chain links TRBV7-3 to TRBJ2-1; D unresolved. Per the germline V gene, CDR1 is SGHTA and CDR2 is FQGTGA. V dropped 4 bases and J dropped 9 bases, with 10 bases sitting between them. The CDR3 length is 12 residues. This chain's CDR3 is CASSSTNGEQFF. CDR3 in DNA: TGTGCCAGCAGCTCCACGAACGGTGAGCAGTTCTTC.

V usage is TRBV6-1 and J usage is TRBJ1-5; a weak D match, TRBD1 (5 bases). This CDR3 contains 13 residues. V lost 2 bases and J 4 bases, leaving 6 bases between the germline ends. CDR1 is MNHNS and CDR2 is SASEGT in the germline V gene. CDR3 DNA sequence: TGTGCCAGCAGTGAACGGGGGAATCAGCCCCAGCATTTT. Its protein product is CASSERGNQPQHF.

V gene TRBV29-1 combines with J gene TRBJ1-1, with D possibly TRBD1 on 6 matching bases. CDR1 is SQVTM and CDR2 is ANQGSEA in the germline V gene. This CDR3 region has 16 residues. Trimming shortened V by 0 bases and J by 4 bases, and 18 bases separated the two germline ends. Written as DNA, the CDR3 is TGCAGCGTTGAAGATCACCCCGGACAGAAGAGCACTGAAGCTTTCTTT. Its translation: CSVEDHPGQKSTEAFF.

The chain combines TRBV5-6 with TRBJ2-2; the D gene is possibly TRBD2 (6 bases). Trimming removed 4 bases from V and 7 bases from J, with 14 bases in between. The CDR3 is 14 residues long. Per the germline V gene, CDR1 is SGHDT and CDR2 is YYEEEE. The CDR3 DNA follows: TGTGCCAGCAGCCTTGGAGGGTACGACGGGGAGCTGTTTTTT. This sequence encodes CASSLGGYDGELFF.

V usage is TRBV19 and J usage is TRBJ1-1; D not certain. CDR3 length equals 14 residues. The germline V gene has CDR1 LNHDA and CDR2 SQIVND (reference sequence). Between the trimmed V and J ends, which lost 6 bases and 1 base, there was a span of 12 bases. This CDR3 reads CASSPLGWNTEAFF. The DNA of the CDR3 is TGTGCCAGTAGCCCCCTAGGATGGAACACTGAAGCTTTCTTT.

The chain couples TRBV4-2 to TRBJ2-3, with 8 bases matching TRBD2. The V and J ends lost 0 bases and 1 base, in that order; junction bases with no gene match: 6. CDR1 is LGHNA, CDR2 YNFKEQ, per germline. This CDR3 comprises 17 residues. This CDR3 is CASSQEMGRGGTDTQYF. CDR3 nucleotide sequence: TGTGCCAGCAGCCAAGAGATGGGGCGGGGGGGCACAGATACGCAGTATTTT.

CDR3 in amino acids: CAWTMGVKADTQYF. The DNA for the CDR3 is TGTGCCTGGACCATGGGAGTCAAGGCAGATACGCAGTATTTT. This chain connects TRBV30 to TRBJ2-3; perhaps TRBD2 as D (5 bases). Germline V gene sequence: CDR1 GTSNPN, CDR2 SVGIG (reference sequence). The CDR3 spans 14 residues. The V gene lost 4 bases and the J gene lost 4 bases, with 15 bases spanning the gap.

This chain joins TRBV5-1 and TRBJ1-1, with D perhaps matching TRBD1 (5 bases). V lost 4 bases and J lost 7, with 14 bases in between. The CDR3 loop spans 13 amino acids. Per the germline V gene, CDR1 is SGHRS and CDR2 is YFSETQ. The CDR3 region is CASSKTQVGEAFF. The CDR3 DNA is TGCGCCAGCAGCAAAACACAGGTTGGTGAAGCTTTCTTT.

The chain employs TRBV10-1 and TRBJ2-1; no reliable D call. Germline CDR1 reads WNHNN; CDR2 reads SYGVQD (reference sequence). The CDR3 is 18 residues long. Deletions cut 2 bases from V and 0 bases from J, with 17 bases between. CDR3 residues: CASSEGGLAPSSYNEQFF. The CDR3, as DNA: TGCGCCAGCAGTGAGGGCGGTTTGGCCCCGAGCTCCTACAATGAGCAGTTCTTC.

The V gene is TRBV2, the J gene TRBJ1-5; no clear D. Germline lookup yields CDR1 SNHLY and CDR2 FYNNEI. Trimming stripped 10 bases from V and 3 bases from J, with 19 bases between. CDR3 length: 15 residues. This CDR3 reads CATSSHGVDNQPQHF. CDR3 coding DNA: TGTGCCACATCCAGTCACGGGGTGGACAATCAGCCCCAGCATTTT.

This sequence joins TRBV18 and TRBJ2-7; TRBD1 agrees at 8 bases. V shed 3 bases, J shed 1 base, and the junction held 14 bases outside the gene matches. CDR1 and CDR2 (germline): KGHSH, LQKENI. The CDR3 runs 18 residues. The DNA for the CDR3 is TGTGCCAGCTCACCTCGGACAGGGAATAGTCGATCGTCCTACGAGCAGTACTTC. Translated: CASSPRTGNSRSSYEQYF.

The rearrangement uses TRBV28 and TRBJ2-1, with D possibly matching TRBD2 (6 bases). The CDR3 is 12 amino acids. V gave up 8 bases and J gave up 1 base, with 6 bases separating them. The germline CDR1 and CDR2 sequences are MDHEN and SYDVKM. The CDR3 here is CASGGSYNEQFF. In nucleotides, the CDR3 is TGTGCCAGCGGGGGGTCCTACAATGAGCAGTTCTTC.